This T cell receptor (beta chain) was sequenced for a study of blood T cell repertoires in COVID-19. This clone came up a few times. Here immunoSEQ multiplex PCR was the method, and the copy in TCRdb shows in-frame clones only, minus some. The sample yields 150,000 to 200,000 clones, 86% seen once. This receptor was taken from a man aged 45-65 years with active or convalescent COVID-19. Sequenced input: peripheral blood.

Here the CDR3 DNA reads TGTGCCAGTAGCGACGGGACTAGCGGGAGGTTTGAGCAGTACTTC. Its translation: CASSDGTSGRFEQYF. The chain joins TRBV19 to TRBJ2-7; 15 bases match TRBD2. V shed 6 bases and J 7 bases; nucleotides not matched to a gene: 7. This CDR3 region has 15 residues. CDR1 and CDR2 from the germline V gene are LNHDA and SQIVND (reference sequence). Full variable domain (missing parts from reference TRBV19 and TRBJ2-7): DGGITQSPKYLFRKEGQNVTLSCEQNLNHDAMYWYRQDPGQGLRLIYYSQIVNDFQKGDIAEGYSVSREKKESFPLTVTSAQKNPTAFYLCASSDGTSGRFEQYFGPGTRLTVT.